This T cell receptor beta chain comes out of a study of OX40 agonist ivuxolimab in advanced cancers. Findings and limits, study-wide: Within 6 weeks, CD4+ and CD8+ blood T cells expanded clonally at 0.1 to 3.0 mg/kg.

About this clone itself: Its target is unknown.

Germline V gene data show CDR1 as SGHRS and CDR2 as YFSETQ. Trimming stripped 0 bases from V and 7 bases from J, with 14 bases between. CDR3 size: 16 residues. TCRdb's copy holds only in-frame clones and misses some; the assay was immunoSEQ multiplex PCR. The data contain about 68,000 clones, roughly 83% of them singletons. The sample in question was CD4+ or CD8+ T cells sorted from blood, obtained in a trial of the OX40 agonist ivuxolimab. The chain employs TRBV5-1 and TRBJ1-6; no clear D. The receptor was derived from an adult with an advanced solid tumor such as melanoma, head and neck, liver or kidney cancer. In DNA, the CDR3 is TGCGCCAGCAGCTTGGTAGGTGTCGGCACCAATTCACCCCTCCACTTT. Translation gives CASSLVGVGTNSPLHF.